The present T cell receptor beta chain was sequenced within a study of glioma-infiltrating T cells after dendritic cell vaccination. As for the study in general: Autologous tumor lysate-pulsed dendritic cell vaccination was given between about 2003 and 2013.

Concerning this clone: As yet, its antigen is unknown. The sample holds other DNA sequences that translate to the same CDR3.

Findings and limits, study-wide: Only a small number of patients had complete blood and tumor samples.

Per germline, CDR1 SGHRS and CDR2 YFSETQ. The CDR3 totals 14 residues. Trimming removed 0 bases at V and 1 base at J, with 6 bases between. Sequencing used immunoSEQ multiplex PCR; TCRdb keeps in-frame clones, though not all of them. The sample yields about 92,000 clones, 86% seen once. This clonotype was sampled from a human donor with glioblastoma. Sequencing was performed on blood, taken before dendritic cell vaccination. This chain connects TRBV5-1 to TRBJ2-3, with a tentative D call TRBD2 (6 bases). For the CDR3, the DNA is TGCGCCAGCAGCTTGGTAGCGGGCACAGATACGCAGTATTTT. Amino acid sequence: CASSLVAGTDTQYF.